This T cell receptor beta chain was captured in a study of blood T cell repertoires in COVID-19. Background on the study: The United States, Italy and Spain provided the acute and convalescent COVID-19 samples. From T cells, B-cell-depleted T cells, or PBMCs came the material, which was cDNA or gDNA.

In the authors' methods: For nucleated cells, counts were estimated from reference gene primer amplification. TCRdb's table, derived via immunoSEQ multiplex PCR, lists solely in-frame clones and lacks some. The V and J calls and clone size come from that table; D and trimming were worked out from the DNA. The table records 30,000 to 45,000 clones, about 89% of them present only once. This clone was observed once. CDR3 length: 11 amino acids. Germline V CDR1 and CDR2: GTSNPN, SVGIG (reference sequence). The germline V and J ends were trimmed by 2 bases and 7 bases, with 8 bases remaining between them. This TCR came from a human donor in a cohort sampled during active COVID-19. The sequencing input was peripheral blood. The chain couples TRBV30 to TRBJ1-2, with D perhaps TRBD1 (6 bases). The CDR3 nucleotides are TGTGCCTGGAGTCGGACAGTTGGCTACACCTTC. This sequence encodes CAWSRTVGYTF. Filled out from reference TRBV30 and TRBJ1-2, the complete variable domain reads SQTIHQWPATLVQPVGSPLSLECTVEGTSNPNLYWYRQAAGRGLQLLFYSVGIGQISSEVPQNLSASRPQDRQFILSSKKLLLSDSGFYLCAWSRTVGYTFGSGTRLTVV.